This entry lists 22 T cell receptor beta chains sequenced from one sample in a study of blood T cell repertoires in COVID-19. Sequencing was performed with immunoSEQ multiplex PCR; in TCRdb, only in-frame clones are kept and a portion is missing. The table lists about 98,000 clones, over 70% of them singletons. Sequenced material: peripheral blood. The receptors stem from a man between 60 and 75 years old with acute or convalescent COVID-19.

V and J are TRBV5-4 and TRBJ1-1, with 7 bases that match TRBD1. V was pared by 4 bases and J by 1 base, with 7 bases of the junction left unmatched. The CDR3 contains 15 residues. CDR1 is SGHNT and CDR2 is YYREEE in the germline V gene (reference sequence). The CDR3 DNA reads TGTGCCAGCAGCGCATGGACAGGCGCGAACACTGAAGCTTTCTTT. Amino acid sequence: CASSAWTGANTEAFF. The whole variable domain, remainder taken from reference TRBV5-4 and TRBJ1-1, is ETGVTQSPTHLIKTRGQQVTLRCSSQSGHNTVSWYQQALGQGPQFIFQYYREEENGRGNFPPRFSGLQFPNYSSELNVNALELDDSALYLCASSAWTGANTEAFFGQGTRLTVV.

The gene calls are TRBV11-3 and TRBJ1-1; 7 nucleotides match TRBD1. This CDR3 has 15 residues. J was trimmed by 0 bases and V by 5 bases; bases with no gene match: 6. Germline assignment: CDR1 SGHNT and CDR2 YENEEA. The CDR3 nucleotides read TGTGCCAGCAGCCTACCACAGGGGATGAACACTGAAGCTTTCTTT. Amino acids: CASSLPQGMNTEAFF.

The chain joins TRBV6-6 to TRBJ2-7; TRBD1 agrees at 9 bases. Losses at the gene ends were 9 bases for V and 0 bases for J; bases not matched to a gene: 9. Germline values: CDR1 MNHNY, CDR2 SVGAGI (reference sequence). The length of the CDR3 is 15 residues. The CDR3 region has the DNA TGTGCCAGTTCCTCCGGGACAGGGAGCTCCTACGAGCAGTACGTC. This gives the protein CASSSGTGSSYEQYV.

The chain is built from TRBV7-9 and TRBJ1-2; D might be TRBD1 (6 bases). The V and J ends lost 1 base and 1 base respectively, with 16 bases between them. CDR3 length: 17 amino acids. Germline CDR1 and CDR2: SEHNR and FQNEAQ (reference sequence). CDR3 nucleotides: TGTGCCAGCAGCTTAGGCGGGGGCTTCGCTTATAACTATGGCTACACCTTC. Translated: CASSLGGGFAYNYGYTF.

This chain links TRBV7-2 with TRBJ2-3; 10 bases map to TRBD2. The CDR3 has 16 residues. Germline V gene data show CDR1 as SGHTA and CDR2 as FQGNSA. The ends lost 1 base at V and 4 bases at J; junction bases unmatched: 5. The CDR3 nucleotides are TGTGCCAGCAGCTTAGGATTAGCGGGGGGTGCAGATACGCAGTATTTT. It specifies CASSLGLAGGADTQYF.

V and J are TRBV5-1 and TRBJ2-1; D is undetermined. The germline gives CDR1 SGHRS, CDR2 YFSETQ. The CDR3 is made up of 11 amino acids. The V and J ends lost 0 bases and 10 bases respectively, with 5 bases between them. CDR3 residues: CASSLGPEQFF. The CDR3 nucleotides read TGCGCCAGCAGCTTGGGGCCAGAGCAGTTCTTC.

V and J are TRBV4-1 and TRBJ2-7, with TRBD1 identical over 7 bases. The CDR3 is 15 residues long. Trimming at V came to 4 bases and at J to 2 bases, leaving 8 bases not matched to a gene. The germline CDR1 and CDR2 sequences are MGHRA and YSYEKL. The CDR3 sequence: CASSPATGKTYEQYF. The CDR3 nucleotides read TGCGCCAGCAGCCCAGCGACAGGGAAGACCTACGAGCAGTACTTC.

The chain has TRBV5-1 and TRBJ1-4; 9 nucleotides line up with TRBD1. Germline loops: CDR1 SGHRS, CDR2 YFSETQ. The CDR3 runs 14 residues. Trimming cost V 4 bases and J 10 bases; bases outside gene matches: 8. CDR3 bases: TGCGCCAGCAGCCCTAGGACAGGGGTGGGAAAACTGTTTTTT. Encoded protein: CASSPRTGVGKLFF.

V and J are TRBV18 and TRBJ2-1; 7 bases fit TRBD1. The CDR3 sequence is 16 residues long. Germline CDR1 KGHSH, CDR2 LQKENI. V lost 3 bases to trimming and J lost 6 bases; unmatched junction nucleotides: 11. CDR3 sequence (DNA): TGTGCCAGCTCACCTCTCCTGGGACAGTTGGGCAATGAGCAGTTCTTC. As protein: CASSPLLGQLGNEQFF.

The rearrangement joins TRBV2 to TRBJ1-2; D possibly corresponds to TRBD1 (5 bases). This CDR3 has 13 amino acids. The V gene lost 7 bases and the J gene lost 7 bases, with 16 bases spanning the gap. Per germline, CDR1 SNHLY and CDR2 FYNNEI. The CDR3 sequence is CASNLNRNGGYTF. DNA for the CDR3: TGTGCCAGCAACTTGAACAGGAACGGTGGCTACACCTTC.

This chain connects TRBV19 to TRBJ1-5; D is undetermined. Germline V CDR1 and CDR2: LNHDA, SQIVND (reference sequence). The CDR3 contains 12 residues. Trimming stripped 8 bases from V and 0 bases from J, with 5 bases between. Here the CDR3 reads CASRDSNQPQHF. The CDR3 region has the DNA TGTGCCAGTCGAGATAGCAATCAGCCCCAGCATTTT.

The CDR3 DNA follows: TGTGCCAGCAGCTTACCGGGGAGTAGCAATCAGCCCCAGCATTTT. This gives the protein CASSLPGSSNQPQHF. V gene TRBV7-9 combines with J gene TRBJ1-5; D call uncertain. This CDR3 has 15 amino acids. V lost 2 bases and J 0 bases, leaving 8 bases between the germline ends. Germline CDR1 SEHNR, CDR2 FQNEAQ (reference sequence).

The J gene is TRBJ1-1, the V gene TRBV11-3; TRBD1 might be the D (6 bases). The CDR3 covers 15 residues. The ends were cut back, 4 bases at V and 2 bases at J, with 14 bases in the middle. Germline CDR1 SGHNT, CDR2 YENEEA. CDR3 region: CASSSPLGGNTEAFF. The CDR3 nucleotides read TGTGCCAGCAGCTCCCCCCTAGGGGGTAACACTGAAGCTTTCTTT.

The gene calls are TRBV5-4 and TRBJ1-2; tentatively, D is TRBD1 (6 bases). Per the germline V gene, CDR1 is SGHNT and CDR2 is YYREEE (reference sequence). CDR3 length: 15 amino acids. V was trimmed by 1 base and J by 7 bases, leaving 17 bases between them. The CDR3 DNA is TGTGCCAGCAGCTTGCGCCAGGGGATTGGCCTTGGCTACACCTTC. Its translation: CASSLRQGIGLGYTF.

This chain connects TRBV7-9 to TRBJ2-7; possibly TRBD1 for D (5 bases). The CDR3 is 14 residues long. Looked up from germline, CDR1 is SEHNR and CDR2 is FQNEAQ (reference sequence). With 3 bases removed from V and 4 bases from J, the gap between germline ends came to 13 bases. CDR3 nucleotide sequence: TGTGCCAGCAGCTTCATCTACCCAGGGTACGAGCAGTACTTC. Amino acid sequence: CASSFIYPGYEQYF.

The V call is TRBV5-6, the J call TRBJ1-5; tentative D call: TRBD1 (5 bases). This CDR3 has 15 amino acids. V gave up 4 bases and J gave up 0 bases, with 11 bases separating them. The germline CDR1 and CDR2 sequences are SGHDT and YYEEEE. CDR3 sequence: CASSPGQYSNQPQHF. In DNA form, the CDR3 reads TGTGCCAGCAGCCCCGGACAATATAGCAATCAGCCCCAGCATTTT.

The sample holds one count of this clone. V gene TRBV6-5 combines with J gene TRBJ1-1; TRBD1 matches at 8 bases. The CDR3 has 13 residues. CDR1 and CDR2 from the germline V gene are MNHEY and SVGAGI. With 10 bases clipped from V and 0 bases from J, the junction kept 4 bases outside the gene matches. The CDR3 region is CAIGTGVNTEAFF. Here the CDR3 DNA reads TGTGCCATAGGGACAGGAGTGAACACTGAAGCTTTCTTT.

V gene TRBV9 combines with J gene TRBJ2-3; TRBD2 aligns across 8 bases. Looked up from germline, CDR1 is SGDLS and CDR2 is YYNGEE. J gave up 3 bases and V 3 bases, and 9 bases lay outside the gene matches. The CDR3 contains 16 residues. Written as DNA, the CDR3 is TGTGCCAGCAGCGGATTCGGGGGGGCTCGTACAGATACGCAGTATTTT. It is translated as CASSGFGGARTDTQYF.

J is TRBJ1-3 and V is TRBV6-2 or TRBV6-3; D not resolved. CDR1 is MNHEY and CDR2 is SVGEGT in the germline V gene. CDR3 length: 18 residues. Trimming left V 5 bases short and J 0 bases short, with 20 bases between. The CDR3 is CASSERGTHLYSGNTIYF. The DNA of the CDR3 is TGTGCCAGCAGTGAGCGAGGAACTCACCTTTACTCTGGAAACACCATATATTTT.

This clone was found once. CDR3 in DNA: TGTGCCAGCAGCTTAGACTCAAACCCAGGAAACACCATATATTTT. The encoded protein is CASSLDSNPGNTIYF. The chain employs TRBV5-4 and TRBJ1-3; no reliable D call. V was clipped by 2 bases and J by 4 bases, with 13 bases between them. This CDR3 region has 15 residues. Per the germline V gene, CDR1 is SGHNT and CDR2 is YYREEE (reference sequence).

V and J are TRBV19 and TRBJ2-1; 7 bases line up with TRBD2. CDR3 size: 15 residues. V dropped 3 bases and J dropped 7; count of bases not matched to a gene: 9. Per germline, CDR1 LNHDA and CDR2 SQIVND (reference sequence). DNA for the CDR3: TGTGCCAGTAGTATCACGGGAGGAGATGGGAATGAGCAGTTCTTC. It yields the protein CASSITGGDGNEQFF.

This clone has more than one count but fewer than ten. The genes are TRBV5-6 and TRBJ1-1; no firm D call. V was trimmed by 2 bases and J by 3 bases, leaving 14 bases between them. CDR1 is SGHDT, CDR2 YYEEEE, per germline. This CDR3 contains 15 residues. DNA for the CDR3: TGTGCCAGCAGCTTTTCATCGGGGAGCTACACTGAAGCTTTCTTT. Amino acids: CASSFSSGSYTEAFF.